The present T cell receptor beta chain was sequenced within a study of control samples from healthy donors and cancer patients. The CDR3 loop spans 15 amino acids. Germline CDR1 reads PRHDT; CDR2 reads FYEKMQ (reference sequence). Trimming pared 2 bases from V and 2 bases from J, leaving 11 bases between. This table comes from immunoSEQ multiplex PCR, and its TCRdb copy is limited to in-frame clones, with some not included. Among roughly 80,000 clones listed, nearly 90% were seen once. The V and J genes are TRBV13 and TRBJ2-3; D is perhaps TRBD2 (6 bases). This receptor was taken from a man aged 45-60 years in good health. The sample was blood. CDR3 DNA sequence: TGTGCCAGCAGCTTACAACTAGCTCCCACAGATACGCAGTATTTT. Translation gives CASSLQLAPTDTQYF.